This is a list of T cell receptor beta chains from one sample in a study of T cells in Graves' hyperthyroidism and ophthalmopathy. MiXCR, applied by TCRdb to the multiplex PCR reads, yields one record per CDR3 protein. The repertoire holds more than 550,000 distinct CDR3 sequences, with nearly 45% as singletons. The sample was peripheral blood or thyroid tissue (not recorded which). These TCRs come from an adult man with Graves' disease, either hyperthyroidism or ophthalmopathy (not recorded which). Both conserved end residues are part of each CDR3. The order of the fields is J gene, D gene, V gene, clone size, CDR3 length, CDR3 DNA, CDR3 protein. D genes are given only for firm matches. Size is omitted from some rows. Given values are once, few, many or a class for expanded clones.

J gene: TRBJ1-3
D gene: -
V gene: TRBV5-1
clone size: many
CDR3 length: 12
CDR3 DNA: TGCGCCAGCAGCTTGGATCAAAACACCATATATTTT
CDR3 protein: CASSLDQNTIYF

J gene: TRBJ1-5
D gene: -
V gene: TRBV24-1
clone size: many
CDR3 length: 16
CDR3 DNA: TGTGCCACCAGTGATTTCCGGGGAGATAGCAATCAGCCCCAGCATTTT
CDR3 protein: CATSDFRGDSNQPQHF

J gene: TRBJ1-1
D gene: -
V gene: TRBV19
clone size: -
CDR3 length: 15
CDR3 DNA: TGTGCCAGTAGACCCGGGACGGCTATGAACACTGAAGCTTTCTTT
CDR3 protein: CASRPGTAMNTEAFF

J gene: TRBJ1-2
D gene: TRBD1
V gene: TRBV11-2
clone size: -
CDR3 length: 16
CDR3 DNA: TGTGCCAGCAGCTTAGGGACAGGCCCCGCTAACTATGGCTACACCTTC
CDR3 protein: CASSLGTGPANYGYTF

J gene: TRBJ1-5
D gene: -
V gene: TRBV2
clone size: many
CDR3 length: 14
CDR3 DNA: TGTGCCAGCAGCGTACAGGAAGGGAATCAGCCCCAGCATTTT
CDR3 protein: CASSVQEGNQPQHF

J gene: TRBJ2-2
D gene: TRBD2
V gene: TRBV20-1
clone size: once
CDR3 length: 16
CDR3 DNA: TGCAGTGCTAGAGATCTCGGGAGGGCGAACACCGGGGAGCTGTTTTTT
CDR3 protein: CSARDLGRANTGELFF

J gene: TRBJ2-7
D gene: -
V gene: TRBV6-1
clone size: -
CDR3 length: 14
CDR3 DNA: TGTGCCAGCAGTCCAGCGGGCCCGAGGCGGGAGCAGTACTTC
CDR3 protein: CASSPAGPRREQYF

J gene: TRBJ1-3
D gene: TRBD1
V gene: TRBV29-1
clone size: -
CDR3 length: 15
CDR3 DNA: TGCAGCGTTGATTCGGGACAGGGGGTTGGAAACACCATATATTTT
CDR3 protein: CSVDSGQGVGNTIYF

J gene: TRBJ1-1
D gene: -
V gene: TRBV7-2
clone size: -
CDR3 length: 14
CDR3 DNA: TGTGCCAGCAGCAAATCAACAGGGAACACTGAAGCTTTCTTT
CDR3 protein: CASSKSTGNTEAFF

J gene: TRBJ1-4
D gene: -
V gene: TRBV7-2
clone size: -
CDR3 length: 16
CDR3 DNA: TGTGCCAGCAGCCCCGGGGCAGGGGTATGGAGTGAAAAACTGTTTTTT
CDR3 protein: CASSPGAGVWSEKLFF

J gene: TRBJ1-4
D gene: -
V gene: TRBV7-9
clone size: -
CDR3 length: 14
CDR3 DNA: TGTGCCAGCAGCTTAAATTTGGGGGATGAAAAACTGTTTTTT
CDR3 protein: CASSLNLGDEKLFF

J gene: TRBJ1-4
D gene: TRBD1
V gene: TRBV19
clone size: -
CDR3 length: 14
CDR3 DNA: TGTGCCAGTAGGGTAACAGGGGGCGATGAAAAACTGTTTTTT
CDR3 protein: CASRVTGGDEKLFF

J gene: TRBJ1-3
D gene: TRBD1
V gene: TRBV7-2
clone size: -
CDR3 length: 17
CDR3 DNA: TGTGCCAGCAGCCTTAGGGGGCAGGGATCTTACGGAAACACCATATATTTT
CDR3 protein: CASSLRGQGSYGNTIYF

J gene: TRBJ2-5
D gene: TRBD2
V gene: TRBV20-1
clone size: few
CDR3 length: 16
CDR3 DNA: TGCAGTGCTAGAGCGTCTAGCGGAGCCGTCCAAGAGACCCAGTACTTC
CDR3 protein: CSARASSGAVQETQYF

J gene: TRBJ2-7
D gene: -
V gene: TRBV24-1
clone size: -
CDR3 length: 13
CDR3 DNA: TGTGCCACCAGCGTTGGAGGCACCTACGAGCAGTACTTC
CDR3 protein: CATSVGGTYEQYF

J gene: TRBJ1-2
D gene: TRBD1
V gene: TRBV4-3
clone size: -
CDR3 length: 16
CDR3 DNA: TGCGCCAGCAGCCAAGCGGGGACAGGTCGAGACTATGGCTACACCTTC
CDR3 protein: CASSQAGTGRDYGYTF

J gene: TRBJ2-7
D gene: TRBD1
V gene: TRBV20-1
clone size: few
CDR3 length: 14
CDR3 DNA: TGCAGTGCCCTTGGGGGACAGGTCCCCTACGAGCAGTACTTC
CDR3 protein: CSALGGQVPYEQYF